This T cell receptor beta chain appears in the sequencing data of a study of T cells after yellow fever vaccination. CDR1 is MNHEY, CDR2 SVGAGI, per germline. The CDR3 is 16 residues long. The ends were cut back, 0 bases at V and 1 base at J, with 13 bases in the middle. UMIs were added to TCR cDNA along with a universal primer site when it was made by 5'RACE template switching. From the 5' RACE reads, TCRdb called clonotypes with MiXCR, one entry per CDR3 protein. The data contain about 430,000 distinct CDR3 sequences, about 17% of them seen just once; the ten biggest clones take up 15% to 20%. The chain combines TRBV6-5 with TRBJ2-7; possibly TRBD2 for D (7 bases). This sample comprised PBMCs, obtained before the yellow fever booster vaccination. This receptor was identified in a man aged 18 to 29 who received the YFV17D yellow fever vaccine. CDR3 region: CASSYSIAGASYEQYF. The CDR3 bases are TGTGCCAGCAGTTACTCGATTGCGGGGGCTTCCTACGAGCAGTACTTC.